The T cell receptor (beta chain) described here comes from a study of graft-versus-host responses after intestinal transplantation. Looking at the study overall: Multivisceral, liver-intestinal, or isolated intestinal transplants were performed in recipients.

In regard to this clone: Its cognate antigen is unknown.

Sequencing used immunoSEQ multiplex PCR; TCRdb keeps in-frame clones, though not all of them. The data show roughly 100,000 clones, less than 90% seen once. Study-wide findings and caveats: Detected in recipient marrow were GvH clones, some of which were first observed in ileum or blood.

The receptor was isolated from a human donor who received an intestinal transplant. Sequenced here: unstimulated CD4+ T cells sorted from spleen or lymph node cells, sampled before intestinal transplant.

Here the CDR3 reads CASSEAGDQETQYF. CDR3 DNA sequence: TGTGCCAGCAGTGAAGCTGGAGACCAAGAGACCCAGTACTTC. This chain connects TRBV2 to TRBJ2-5; D is undetermined. This CDR3 is built from 14 residues. V was pared by 0 bases and J by 0 bases, with 5 bases between. The germline V gene encodes CDR1 SNHLY and CDR2 FYNNEI.